The rows below give T cell receptor beta chains drawn from one sample of a study of blood T cell repertoires in COVID-19. The repertoire was sequenced with immunoSEQ multiplex PCR; TCRdb's copy has only in-frame clones and lacks some. This table holds about 220,000 clones, 84% found once. The sample was peripheral blood. These receptors were obtained from a man aged 50 or older with active or convalescent COVID-19. The CDR3 runs from the conserved cysteine through the conserved F or W. A D gene is named only where the DNA matches it firmly. Size values are once, few and many counts, or a class for expanded clones, and some rows have none.

NA,NA,TRBJ2-7,TRBV11-2,TGTGCCAGCAGCCCCCGGACCCTCGGACAGTACGAGCAGTACTTC,CASSPRTLGQYEQYF
NA,TRBD2,TRBJ2-7,TRBV7-6,TGTGCCAGCAGCCCCCGGGCTAGCGGGACATCCTACGAGCAGTACTTC,CASSPRASGTSYEQYF
few,NA,TRBJ1-6,TRBV28,TGTGCCAGCAGTGCCCATACAGGAGTCAATTCACCCCTCCACTTT,CASSAHTGVNSPLHF
NA,TRBD2,TRBJ2-1,TRBV19,TGTGCCAGTAGCCGCGGGACTAGCTCACACTCCTACAATGAGCAGTTCTTC,CASSRGTSSHSYNEQFF
NA,TRBD2,TRBJ2-1,TRBV5-4,TGTGCCAGCAGCTTGCCGGGGGGCTCCTACAATGAGCAGTTCTTC,CASSLPGGSYNEQFF
NA,TRBD2,TRBJ2-3,TRBV5-1,TGCGCCAGCAGCTTGGCGGCGGGGGGCGGGGATACGCAGTATTTT,CASSLAAGGGDTQYF
NA,NA,TRBJ1-1,TRBV7-2,TGTGCCAGCAGCCATCCTTTAGGAGGCGTTAACACTGAAGCTTTCTTT,CASSHPLGGVNTEAFF
NA,NA,TRBJ1-1,TRBV2,TGTGCCAGCGGGGGGTCAGGGAACACTGAAGCTTTCTTT,CASGGSGNTEAFF
NA,TRBD2,TRBJ2-5,TRBV28,TGTGCCAGCAACAACGGGGGGGCAGTGACCCAAGAGACCCAGTACTTC,CASNNGGAVTQETQYF
NA,NA,TRBJ2-1,TRBV15,TGTGCCACCAGCAGAGATTTAGCGGAGGGCCTCTACAATGAGCAGTTCTTC,CATSRDLAEGLYNEQFF
NA,NA,TRBJ1-1,TRBV29-1,TGCAGCGCTCAGACAGGAAACACTGAAGCTTTCTTT,CSAQTGNTEAFF
NA,TRBD2,TRBJ2-1,TRBV3-1/TRBV3-2,TGTGCCAGCAGCCAAGGACTAGCGGGGGACAATGAGCAGTTCTTC,CASSQGLAGDNEQFF
NA,NA,TRBJ2-1,TRBV11-2,TGTGCCAGCAGCCCAGGTTGGGCAGGCACAGGTGAGCAGTTCTTC,CASSPGWAGTGEQFF
NA,NA,TRBJ1-1,TRBV19,TGTGCCAGTAGTATAGGGGTAGACAGAGACACTGAAGCTTTCTTT,CASSIGVDRDTEAFF
NA,TRBD1,TRBJ1-4,TRBV19,TGTGCCAGTAGTGCCCGGGACAGGGGGCGAGCGAATGAAAAACTGTTTTTT,CASSARDRGRANEKLFF
NA,NA,TRBJ2-7,TRBV9,TGTGCCAGCAGCATTCTCAGGGGCGGCGACGAGCAGTACTTC,CASSILRGGDEQYF
NA,TRBD1,TRBJ1-3,TRBV7-2,TGTGCCAGCAGCTTACGGGGGGGACAGGGAAACACCATATATTTT,CASSLRGGQGNTIYF
NA,NA,TRBJ1-2,TRBV5-1,TGCGCCAGCAGCTTGGGGACAAGGTCCTCTAACTATGGCTACACCTTC,CASSLGTRSSNYGYTF
NA,TRBD2,TRBJ2-5,TRBV6-5,TGTGCCAGCGCGGGACTAGCGGGCGGGGAGACCCAGTACTTC,CASAGLAGGETQYF
NA,NA,TRBJ2-5,TRBV12-2,TGTGCAAGTCGCCTCTCCACTAGCGGGAGTGGGACCCAGTACTTC,CASRLSTSGSGTQYF
NA,NA,TRBJ1-1,TRBV18,TGTGCCAGCTCACCACGTACGGACACTGAAGCTTTCTTT,CASSPRTDTEAFF
NA,TRBD1,TRBJ1-6,TRBV6-5,TGTGCCAGCAGTAGACAGGGTCAGAACAATTCACCCCTCCACTTT,CASSRQGQNNSPLHF
NA,TRBD1,TRBJ1-5,TRBV7-2,TGTGCCAGCAGCTTCGGGGACAGGAGGCTGCAGCCCCAGCATTTT,CASSFGDRRLQPQHF
NA,NA,TRBJ2-1,TRBV15,TGTGCCACCAGCAGAGATCGGGGGGCGAATGAGCAGTTCTTC,CATSRDRGANEQFF
NA,TRBD1,TRBJ2-2,TRBV19,TGTGCCAGTACCCTAACAGGGGGCATCGGGGAGCTGTTTTTT,CASTLTGGIGELFF
NA,TRBD2,TRBJ2-1,TRBV5-5,TGTGCCAGCAGCTTGCTCTCGGGGGGGCAAAATGAGCAGTTCTTC,CASSLLSGGQNEQFF
NA,NA,TRBJ2-3,TRBV15,TGTGCCACCAGCAGGGGACACACCCCTAGCACAGATACGCAGTATTTT,CATSRGHTPSTDTQYF
NA,TRBD2,TRBJ2-3,TRBV20-1,TGCAGTGCTAGTCCGGAGCGGGGAAGCACAGATACGCAGTATTTT,CSASPERGSTDTQYF
NA,TRBD1,TRBJ1-6,TRBV6-2/TRBV6-3,TGTGCCAGCAGTTGGACAGGGGGTTCCAATTCACCCCTCCACTTT,CASSWTGGSNSPLHF
NA,TRBD1,TRBJ2-7,TRBV7-2,TGTGCCAGCAGCTTAGCCCACAGGGGGCTCGACGAGCAGTACTTC,CASSLAHRGLDEQYF
once,TRBD2,TRBJ2-5,TRBV29-1,TGCAGCGCCAAAGCGGTAGCGGGGGGGGGAGAGACCCAGTACTTC,CSAKAVAGGGETQYF
NA,NA,TRBJ1-2,TRBV18,TGTGCCAGCTCACCGGAGACAGCCTATGGCTACACCTTC,CASSPETAYGYTF
NA,TRBD2,TRBJ2-2,TRBV7-3,TGTGCCAGCAGCCTGGGACTAGCGGGAGTAATCGGGGAGCTGTTTTTT,CASSLGLAGVIGELFF
NA,TRBD1,TRBJ1-2,TRBV29-1,TGCAGCGCCTCGGACAGGGGTTATGGCTACACCTTC,CSASDRGYGYTF
NA,NA,TRBJ2-3,TRBV19,TGTGCCAGCATCGACTGGAGGGCAGATACGCAGTATTTT,CASIDWRADTQYF